This T cell receptor beta chain was captured by sequencing in a study of cytomegalovirus exposure and HLA in healthy donors. Study overall: The same platform used for the 666 first-cohort repertoires was also used for the roughly 120 validation repertoires, as a later analysis reported.

Repertoires were generated with immunoSEQ multiplex PCR, while TCRdb's copy carries only in-frame clones and drops some. The sample consists of roughly 56,000 clones, over 90% of them appearing once. The CDR3 sequence is 15 residues long. Trimming took 5 bases from V and 1 from J; bases not matched to a gene: 7. CDR1 is MNHEY and CDR2 is SMNVEV in the germline V gene (reference sequence). Donors were drawn from the approximately 120-subject validation cohort, separate from the approximately 620-subject first cohort. Input material: PBMCs. The sequence was collected from a man between 18 and 35 years old in good health and CMV-seronegative. The chain joins TRBV27 to TRBJ2-7; 8 bases are shared with TRBD2. CDR3: CASSPTSGASYEQYF. As DNA, the CDR3 is TGTGCCAGCAGTCCCACTAGCGGAGCGTCCTACGAGCAGTACTTC.